Below, 17 T cell receptor beta chains from the same sample are listed, as sequenced in a study of T cell responses to AZD1222 COVID-19 vaccine. The data were produced by immunoSEQ multiplex PCR, yet TCRdb's version contains in-frame clones alone and is incomplete. The data contain approximately 180,000 clones, approximately 90% of them singletons. The input for sequencing was peripheral blood, taken on day 0 of AZD1222 vaccination. The receptors here all came from an adult in good health.

This sequence joins TRBV5-5 and TRBJ1-5, with TRBD1 identical over 7 bases. Unmatched junction bases numbered 12, after V lost 0 bases and J lost 0 bases. The CDR3 length is 19 residues. Germline CDR1 SGHKS, CDR2 YYEKEE (reference sequence). CDR3: CASSLGQGGRVYSNQPQHF. The CDR3 nucleotides are TGTGCCAGCAGCTTGGGTCAGGGGGGAAGGGTGTATAGCAATCAGCCCCAGCATTTT.

The V and J genes are TRBV28 and TRBJ1-2; TRBD1 is a possible D gene (6 bases). The length of the CDR3 is 13 residues. Germline V gives CDR1 MDHEN, CDR2 SYDVKM. CDR3 DNA sequence: TGTGCGCTGGGGGGGCCGGTCACGAGTGGCTACACCTTC. It yields the protein CALGGPVTSGYTF.

The rearrangement uses TRBV19 and TRBJ1-1, with a tentative D call TRBD1 (5 bases). CDR3 size: 16 residues. Trimming took 4 bases from V and 6 from J, leaving 21 bases between them. Germline CDR1 LNHDA, CDR2 SQIVND (reference sequence). The CDR3 DNA follows: TGTGCCAGTAGTACCGGTTTGGGGGGGTCCGTGTCTGAAGCTTTCTTT. Its translation: CASSTGLGGSVSEAFF.

This clone is a singleton in its sample. The genes are TRBV28 and TRBJ1-5; tentatively, D is TRBD1 (5 bases). The germline V gene has CDR1 MDHEN and CDR2 SYDVKM. V was cut by 2 bases and J by 6 bases, with 11 bases left in between. There are 14 residues in the CDR3. The CDR3 bases are TGTGCCAGCAGTTTAGCCCCTGACAGTCAGCCCCAGCATTTT. Its protein is CASSLAPDSQPQHF. Supplemented by reference TRBV28 and TRBJ1-5, the full variable domain reads DVKVTQSSRYLVKRTGEKVFLECVQDMDHENMFWYRQDPGLGLRLIYFSYDVKMKEKGDIPEGYSVSREKKERFSLILESASTNQTSMYLCASSLAPDSQPQHFGDGTRLSIL.

This chain connects TRBV19 to TRBJ2-4, with 7 nucleotides matching TRBD1. CDR3 size: 19 residues. V trimming: 1 base; J trimming: 1 base; junction bases outside the gene matches: 13. Germline CDR1 reads LNHDA; CDR2 reads SQIVND (reference sequence). DNA for the CDR3: TGTGCCAGTAGTATAGCTGGGACAGATTATCTCCATGCCAAAAACATTCAGTACTTC. Its protein product is CASSIAGTDYLHAKNIQYF.

This clone was seen a few times. V usage is TRBV6-6 and J usage is TRBJ2-5, with a tentative D call TRBD2 (6 bases). The CDR3 consists of 14 residues. V gave up 2 bases and J gave up 1 base, with 8 bases separating them. Germline CDR1 and CDR2: MNHNY and SVGAGI (reference sequence). DNA for the CDR3: TGTGCCAGCAGTTACCTGGGACTCCAAGAGACCCAGTACTTC. Translated: CASSYLGLQETQYF.

The count of this clone is one. The gene calls are TRBV19 and TRBJ1-5; 10 bases match TRBD1. There are 15 residues in the CDR3. Germline V gives CDR1 LNHDA, CDR2 SQIVND (reference sequence). With V trimmed by 3 bases and J by 6 bases, 5 bases remained unmatched. CDR3 in amino acids: CASSMEDRGVQPQHF. DNA of the CDR3: TGTGCCAGTAGTATGGAGGACAGGGGGGTTCAGCCCCAGCATTTT.

The V gene is TRBV2, the J gene TRBJ1-2; weak D call: TRBD1 (5 bases). V lost 7 bases to trimming and J lost 4 bases, with 16 bases between them. Germline assignment: CDR1 SNHLY and CDR2 FYNNEI. The CDR3 length is 14 residues. This CDR3 reads CASNSVLQGYGYTF. As DNA, the CDR3 is TGTGCCAGCAATTCCGTTCTGCAGGGCTATGGCTACACCTTC.

The V gene is TRBV11-2, the J gene TRBJ1-6, with D unclear. The CDR3 extends over 12 amino acids. V gave up 5 bases and J gave up 12 bases, with 11 bases separating them. Per the germline V gene, CDR1 is SGHAT and CDR2 is FQNNGV. Here the CDR3 reads CASSPSVGPLHF. Written as DNA, the CDR3 is TGTGCCAGCAGCCCCAGCGTGGGACCCCTCCACTTT. The full variable domain, with the rest looked up from reference TRBV11-2 and TRBJ1-6, is EAGVAQSPRYKIIEKRQSVAFWCNPISGHATLYWYQQILGQGPKLLIQFQNNGVVDDSQLPKDRFSAERLKGVDSTLKIQPAKLEDSAVYLCASSPSVGPLHFGNGTRLTVT.

As concerns this clone: Other DNA sequences of this sample code for an identical CDR3. This chain uses TRBV7-2 with TRBJ2-2; D not certain. CDR3 length equals 13 residues. Trimming took off 0 bases at V and 7 bases at J, with 6 bases between the two ends. Germline values: CDR1 SGHTA, CDR2 FQGNSA. CDR3 protein: CASSLARNGELFF. The CDR3 nucleotides are TGTGCCAGCAGCTTAGCAAGGAACGGGGAGCTGTTTTTT.

The genes are TRBV6-5 and TRBJ2-4; D may be TRBD2 (7 bases). The ends were cut back, 8 bases at V and 2 bases at J, with 13 bases in the middle. The CDR3 sequence is 14 residues long. CDR1 and CDR2 from the germline V gene are MNHEY and SVGAGI. The CDR3: CASSKGGTKNIQYF. CDR3 sequence (DNA): TGTGCCAGCTCGAAGGGGGGGACCAAAAACATTCAGTACTTC.

The chain couples TRBV30 to TRBJ1-3; TRBD1 aligns across 7 bases. This CDR3 has 15 residues. Germline CDR1 is GTSNPN and CDR2 is SVGIG (reference sequence). V shed 3 bases, J shed 1 base, and the junction held 6 bases outside the gene matches. The CDR3 DNA reads as TGTGCCTGGAGACCAACAGGGGCGTCTGGAAACACCATATATTTT. This sequence encodes CAWRPTGASGNTIYF.

CDR3 amino acids: CASSPAIQAKQETQYF. In DNA, the CDR3 is TGCGCCAGCAGCCCGGCGATCCAGGCAAAACAAGAGACCCAGTACTTC. The chain uses TRBV5-1 and TRBJ2-5, with D unclear. The CDR3 length is 16 residues. Per the germline V gene, CDR1 is SGHRS and CDR2 is YFSETQ. Trimming shortened V by 4 bases and J by 2 bases, and 18 bases separated the two germline ends. Based on the CDR3 plus reference TRBV5-1 and TRBJ2-5, the full variable domain is KAGVTQTPRYLIKTRGQQVTLSCSPISGHRSVSWYQQTPGQGLQFLFEYFSETQRNKGNFPGRFSGRQFSNSRSEMNVSTLELGDSALYLCASSPAIQAKQETQYFGPGTRLLVL.

This chain connects TRBV5-4 to TRBJ2-2, with 7 bases fitting TRBD1. The trim removed 5 bases at V and 5 bases at J, leaving 9 bases unmatched. The V gene's germline CDR1 is SGHNT and CDR2 YYREEE (reference sequence). The CDR3 spans 15 residues. CDR3 sequence (DNA): TGTGCCAGCAGTGCTCAACAGGGGCCAACCGGGGAGCTGTTTTTT. Translation gives CASSAQQGPTGELFF. Looking up the rest from reference TRBV5-4 and TRBJ2-2 gives the full variable domain: ETGVTQSPTHLIKTRGQQVTLRCSSQSGHNTVSWYQQALGQGPQFIFQYYREEENGRGNFPPRFSGLQFPNYSSELNVNALELDDSALYLCASSAQQGPTGELFFGEGSRLTVL.

V is TRBV18 and J is TRBJ1-2; 10 bases are shared with TRBD1. The junction had 4 bases not matched to a gene; V was cut back by 0 bases and J by 6 bases. Germline V gene sequence: CDR1 KGHSH, CDR2 LQKENI. The CDR3 totals 15 residues. The CDR3 reads CASSPPDRGPDGYTF. As DNA, the CDR3 is TGTGCCAGCTCACCACCAGACAGGGGGCCTGATGGCTACACCTTC.

The CDR3 loop is CASSLGGLGPRDEQFF. The CDR3 DNA follows: TGTGCCAGCAGCTTGGGGGGGCTCGGCCCCAGGGATGAGCAGTTCTTC. This chain connects TRBV5-6 to TRBJ2-1, with a possible D match to TRBD1 (6 bases). Germline V gene lookup returns CDR1 SGHDT and CDR2 YYEEEE. There are 16 residues in the CDR3. Trimming cost V 0 bases and J 8 bases, with 18 bases left between them.

The CDR3 nucleotides read TGTGCCAGCAGGAACTACAATGAGCAGTTCTTC. Translation: CASRNYNEQFF. This chain connects TRBV5-8 to TRBJ2-1; D gene unclear. Trimming cost V 5 bases and J 3 bases, with 3 bases left between them. Per the germline V gene, CDR1 is SGHTS and CDR2 is YDEGEE. This CDR3 spans 11 amino acids.